The 18 T cell receptor beta chains reported below all come from one sample, sequenced in a study of identifying expanded T cells in peripheral blood. Sequencing used immunoSEQ multiplex PCR; TCRdb keeps in-frame clones, though not all of them. The table records approximately 140,000 clones, about 86% of them present only once. The sample taken for sequencing was blood. The source is a person between 18 and 75 years old in good health.

The chain carries TRBV7-8 and TRBJ2-5, with 7 bases fitting TRBD2. After removal of 2 bases from V and 5 bases from J, the junction contained 5 bases not matched to a gene. This CDR3 is built from 14 residues. Germline lookup yields CDR1 SGHVS and CDR2 FQNEAQ. The CDR3 nucleotides read TGTGCCAGCAGCTTAACGGGGGGAATGGAGACCCAGTACTTC. Its protein product is CASSLTGGMETQYF.

J is TRBJ2-1 and V is TRBV10-3; 9 nucleotides match TRBD2. CDR3 size: 12 residues. V trimming: 3 bases; J trimming: 11 bases; junction bases outside the gene matches: 2. Germline V gives CDR1 ENHRY, CDR2 SYGVKD. The CDR3 DNA is TGTGCCATCAGTGAAAGCGGGAGGCAGCAGTTCTTC. The encoded protein is CAISESGRQQFF.

This clone was observed once. This chain joins TRBV27 and TRBJ1-3; TRBD1 agrees at 7 bases. CDR3 length: 14 residues. Trimming took 6 bases from V and 2 from J; bases not matched to a gene: 4. CDR1 is MNHEY and CDR2 is SMNVEV in the germline V gene (reference sequence). The CDR3 DNA reads as TGTGCCAGCAGGACTACAGGGGCTGGAAACACCATATATTTT. Translating gives CASRTTGAGNTIYF.

The chain employs TRBV10-1 and TRBJ1-5, with TRBD1 matching 9 bases. Germline V gene lookup returns CDR1 WNHNN and CDR2 SYGVQD (reference sequence). The J segment lost 1 base and the V segment lost 3 bases, leaving 7 bases of the junction unmatched. This CDR3 has 17 amino acids. The CDR3 DNA sequence: TGCGCCAGCAGTGAACTCAGGGACAGGGAGAGCAATCAGCCCCAGCATTTT. Encoded protein: CASSELRDRESNQPQHF.

The J gene is TRBJ2-3, the V gene TRBV2; D possibly corresponds to TRBD2 (6 bases). This CDR3 region has 15 residues. Germline V gene data show CDR1 as SNHLY and CDR2 as FYNNEI. V gave up 6 bases and J gave up 0 bases, with 13 bases separating them. The CDR3, as DNA: TGTGCCAGCAGATCGGGACTGGTTAGCACAGATACGCAGTATTTT. Amino acid sequence: CASRSGLVSTDTQYF.

The gene calls are TRBV5-8 and TRBJ1-5, with D uncertain. The CDR3 extends over 15 amino acids. The germline V gene encodes CDR1 SGHTS and CDR2 YDEGEE. V lost 1 base, J lost 2 bases, and 10 bases lay in between. As DNA, the CDR3 is TGTGCCAGCAGCTTGCACTCCGGGGGCAATCAGCCCCAGCATTTT. It is translated as CASSLHSGGNQPQHF.

The chain recombines TRBV5-4 with TRBJ2-7; maybe TRBD1 (6 bases). Per germline, CDR1 SGHNT and CDR2 YYREEE (reference sequence). V lost 3 bases and J 8 bases, leaving 12 bases between the germline ends. The CDR3 runs 12 residues. The DNA of the CDR3 is TGTGCCAGCAGCTGGCCCCGGGACAAGCAGTACTTC. Translating it yields CASSWPRDKQYF.

The V call is TRBV5-6, the J call TRBJ2-1; 10 positions agree with TRBD2. CDR3 length equals 16 residues. The germline gives CDR1 SGHDT, CDR2 YYEEEE. V shed 4 bases and J 4 bases; nucleotides not matched to a gene: 8. CDR3 bases: TGTGCCAGCAGCGATTTAGCGGGAGGTCAGTACAATGAGCAGTTCTTC. Residues: CASSDLAGGQYNEQFF.

V gene TRBV19 combines with J gene TRBJ1-2; possible D gene TRBD1, 5 bases. Germline V gene data show CDR1 as LNHDA and CDR2 as SQIVND (reference sequence). V lost 2 bases to trimming and J lost 3 bases, with 10 bases between them. The CDR3 is made up of 14 amino acids. Here the CDR3 DNA reads TGTGCCAGTAGTATAACAGGAAAGGACTATGGCTACACCTTC. This encodes CASSITGKDYGYTF.

The V call is TRBV11-2, the J call TRBJ1-4; no firm D call. The germline CDR1 and CDR2 sequences are SGHAT and FQNNGV. The CDR3 sequence is 14 residues long. V lost 5 bases and J 0 bases, leaving 7 bases between the germline ends. The CDR3 is CASSRSATNEKLFF. The CDR3 nucleotides read TGTGCCAGCAGCCGTAGTGCAACTAATGAAAAACTGTTTTTT. Using reference TRBV11-2 and TRBJ1-4 for the parts outside the CDR3, the full variable domain is EAGVAQSPRYKIIEKRQSVAFWCNPISGHATLYWYQQILGQGPKLLIQFQNNGVVDDSQLPKDRFSAERLKGVDSTLKIQPAKLEDSAVYLCASSRSATNEKLFFGSGTQLSVL.

The rearrangement uses TRBV6-5 and TRBJ2-2, with D perhaps TRBD1 (5 bases). The V end was cut by 1 base, the J end by 1 base, with 10 bases between. Germline V gives CDR1 MNHEY, CDR2 SVGAGI. The CDR3 is made up of 16 amino acids. CDR3 sequence: CASSYYRKRNTGELFF. The DNA for the CDR3 is TGTGCCAGCAGTTACTACAGGAAGAGGAACACCGGGGAGCTGTTTTTT.

This chain links TRBV7-2 with TRBJ2-5, with D possibly being TRBD1 (5 bases). The length of the CDR3 is 13 residues. The germline V and J ends were trimmed by 5 bases and 4 bases, with 11 bases remaining between them. The V gene's germline CDR1 is SGHTA and CDR2 FQGNSA. This chain's CDR3 is CASSLGVRETQYF. The DNA of the CDR3 is TGTGCCAGCAGCCTAGGGGTAAGAGAGACCCAGTACTTC.

The rearrangement joins TRBV2 to TRBJ1-4, with TRBD1 as a possible D gene (5 bases). Trimming removed 7 bases from V and 6 bases from J, with 15 bases in between. The CDR3 has 14 residues. CDR1 and CDR2 (germline): SNHLY, FYNNEI. CDR3 residues: CASIYHTGYEKLFF. CDR3 bases: TGTGCCAGCATATATCATACAGGATATGAAAAACTGTTTTTT.

This chain joins TRBV5-1 and TRBJ1-1; 7 nucleotides line up with TRBD1. The CDR3 runs to 17 residues. Trimming cost V 4 bases and J 1 base; bases outside gene matches: 13. From germline, CDR1 is SGHRS and CDR2 YFSETQ. The CDR3: CASSRQGSQIGNTEAFF. The CDR3 nucleotides read TGCGCCAGCAGCCGACAGGGTTCACAGATTGGGAACACTGAAGCTTTCTTT.

This chain uses TRBV6-1 with TRBJ1-3, with D unresolved. Germline CDR1 reads MNHNS; CDR2 reads SASEGT. The CDR3 covers 14 residues. The V and J ends lost 7 bases and 1 base respectively, with 11 bases between them. As DNA, the CDR3 is TGTGCCAGCACGGAGGTTATTTCTGGAAACACCATATATTTT. This translates into CASTEVISGNTIYF.

J is TRBJ1-1 and V is TRBV7-2, with D possibly matching TRBD1 (5 bases). The CDR3 has 14 residues. Trimming left V 5 bases short and J 0 bases short, with 10 bases between. The germline V gene encodes CDR1 SGHTA and CDR2 FQGNSA. DNA for the CDR3: TGTGCCAGCAGCCTCGGAGGGGTGAACACTGAAGCTTTCTTT. Translating it yields CASSLGGVNTEAFF.

The chain links TRBV28 to TRBJ2-7; D unclear. This CDR3 contains 11 residues. The germline gives CDR1 MDHEN, CDR2 SYDVKM. Trimming stripped 3 bases from V and 4 bases from J, with 4 bases between. In DNA form, the CDR3 reads TGTGCCAGCAGTTTCTATTACGAGCAGTACTTC. Amino acids: CASSFYYEQYF.

The chain has TRBV5-1 and TRBJ1-1; D is unclear. The CDR3 covers 14 residues. Between the trimmed V and J ends, which lost 0 bases and 0 bases, there was a span of 6 bases. Germline loops: CDR1 SGHRS, CDR2 YFSETQ. This CDR3 is CASSLGVMNTEAFF. The DNA of the CDR3 is TGCGCCAGCAGCTTGGGGGTCATGAACACTGAAGCTTTCTTT.